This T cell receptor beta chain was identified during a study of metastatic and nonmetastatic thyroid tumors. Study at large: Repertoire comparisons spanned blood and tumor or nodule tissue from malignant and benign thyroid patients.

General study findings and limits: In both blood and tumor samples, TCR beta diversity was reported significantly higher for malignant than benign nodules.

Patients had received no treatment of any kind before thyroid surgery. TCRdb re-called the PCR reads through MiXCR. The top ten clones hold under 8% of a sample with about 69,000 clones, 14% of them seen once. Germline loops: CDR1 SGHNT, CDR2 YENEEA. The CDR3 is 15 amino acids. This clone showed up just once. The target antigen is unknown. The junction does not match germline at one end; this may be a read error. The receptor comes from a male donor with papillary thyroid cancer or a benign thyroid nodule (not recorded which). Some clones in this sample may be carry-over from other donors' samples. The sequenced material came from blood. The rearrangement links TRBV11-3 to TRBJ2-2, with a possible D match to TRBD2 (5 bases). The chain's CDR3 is CASSLDPWITGEPFF. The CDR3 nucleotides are TGTGCCAGCAGCTTAGATCCATGGATCACCGGGGAGCCGTTTTTT.